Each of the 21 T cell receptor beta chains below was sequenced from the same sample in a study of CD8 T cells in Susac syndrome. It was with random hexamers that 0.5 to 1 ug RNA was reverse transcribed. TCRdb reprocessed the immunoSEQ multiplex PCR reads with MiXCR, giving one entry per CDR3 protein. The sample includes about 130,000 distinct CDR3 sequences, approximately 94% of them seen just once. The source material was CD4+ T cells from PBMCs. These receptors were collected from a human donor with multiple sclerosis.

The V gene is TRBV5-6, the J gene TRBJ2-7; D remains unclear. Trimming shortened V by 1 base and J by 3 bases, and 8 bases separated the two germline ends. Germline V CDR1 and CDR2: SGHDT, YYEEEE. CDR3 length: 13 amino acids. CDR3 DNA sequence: TGTGCCAGCAGCTTGTGGTCTGGCTACGAGCAGTACTTC. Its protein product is CASSLWSGYEQYF.

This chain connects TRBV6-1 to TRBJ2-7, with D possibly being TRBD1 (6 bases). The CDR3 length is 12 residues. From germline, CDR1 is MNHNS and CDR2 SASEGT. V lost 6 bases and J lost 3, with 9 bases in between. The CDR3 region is CASRRTVYEQYF. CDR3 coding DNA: TGTGCCAGCAGGAGGACAGTCTACGAGCAGTACTTC.

CDR3 nucleotides: TGTGCCAGCTCACCACTGGCAGGAGGCACAGATACGCAGTATTTT. Translating gives CASSPLAGGTDTQYF. This sequence joins TRBV18 and TRBJ2-3; D unresolved. CDR3 length equals 15 residues. V was pared by 1 base and J by 1 base, with 9 bases between. Germline CDR1 and CDR2: KGHSH and LQKENI.

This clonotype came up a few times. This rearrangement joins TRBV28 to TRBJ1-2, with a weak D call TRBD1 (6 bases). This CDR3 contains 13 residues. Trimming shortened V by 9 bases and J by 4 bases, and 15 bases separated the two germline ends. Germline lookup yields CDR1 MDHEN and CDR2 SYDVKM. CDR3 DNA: TGTGCCAGTAGTAGTGGACAGCGCTATGGCTACACCTTC. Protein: CASSSGQRYGYTF.

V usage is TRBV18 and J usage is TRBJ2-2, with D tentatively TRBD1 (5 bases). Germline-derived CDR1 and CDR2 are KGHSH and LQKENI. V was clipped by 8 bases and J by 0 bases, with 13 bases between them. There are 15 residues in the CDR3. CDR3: CASTLTETNTGELFF. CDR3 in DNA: TGTGCCAGCACATTGACAGAAACGAACACCGGGGAGCTGTTTTTT.

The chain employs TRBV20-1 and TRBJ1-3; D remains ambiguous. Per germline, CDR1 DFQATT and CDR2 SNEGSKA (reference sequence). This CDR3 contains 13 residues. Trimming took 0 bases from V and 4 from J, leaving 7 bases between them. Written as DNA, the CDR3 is TGCAGTGCTAGAGAGCCGTTGGGAAACACCATATATTTT. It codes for CSAREPLGNTIYF.

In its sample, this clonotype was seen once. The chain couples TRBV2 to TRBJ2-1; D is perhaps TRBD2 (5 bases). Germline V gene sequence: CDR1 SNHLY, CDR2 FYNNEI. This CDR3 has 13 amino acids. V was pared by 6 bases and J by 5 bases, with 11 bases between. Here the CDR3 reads CASSAGLNNEQFF. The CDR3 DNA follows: TGTGCCAGCAGCGCGGGCCTTAACAATGAGCAGTTCTTC.

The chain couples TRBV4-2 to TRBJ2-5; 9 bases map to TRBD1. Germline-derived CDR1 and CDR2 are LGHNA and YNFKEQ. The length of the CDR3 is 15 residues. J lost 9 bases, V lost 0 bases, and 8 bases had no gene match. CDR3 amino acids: CASSQDSGQGRAQYF. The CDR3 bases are TGTGCCAGCAGCCAAGATTCCGGACAGGGGAGAGCCCAGTACTTC.

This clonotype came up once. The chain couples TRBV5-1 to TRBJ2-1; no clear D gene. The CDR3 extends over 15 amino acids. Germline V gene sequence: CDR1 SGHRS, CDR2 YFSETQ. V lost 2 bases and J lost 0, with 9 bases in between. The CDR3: CASSFALRSYNEQFF. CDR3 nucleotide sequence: TGCGCCAGCAGCTTCGCTTTACGCTCCTACAATGAGCAGTTCTTC.

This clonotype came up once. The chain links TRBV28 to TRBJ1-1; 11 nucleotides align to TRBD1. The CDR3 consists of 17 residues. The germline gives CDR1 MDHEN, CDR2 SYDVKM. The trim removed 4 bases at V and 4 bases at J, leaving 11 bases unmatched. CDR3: CASSSPYRTGGGTEAFF. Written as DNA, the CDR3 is TGTGCCAGCAGTTCCCCCTATAGGACAGGGGGCGGCACTGAAGCTTTCTTT.

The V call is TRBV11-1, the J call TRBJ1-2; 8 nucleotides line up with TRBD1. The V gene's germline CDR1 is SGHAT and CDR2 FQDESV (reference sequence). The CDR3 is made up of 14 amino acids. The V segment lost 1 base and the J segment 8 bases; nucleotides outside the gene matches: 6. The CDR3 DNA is TGTGCCAGCAGCTTAGAGGACAGGGAAGGCGGCTACACCTTC. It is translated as CASSLEDREGGYTF.

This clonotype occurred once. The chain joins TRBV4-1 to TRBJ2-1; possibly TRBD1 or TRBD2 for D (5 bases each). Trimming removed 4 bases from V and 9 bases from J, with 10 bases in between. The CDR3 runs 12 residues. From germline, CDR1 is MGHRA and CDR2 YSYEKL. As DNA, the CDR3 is TGCGCCAGCAGCCGCCCTGGGGGTGAGCAGTTCTTC. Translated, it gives CASSRPGGEQFF.

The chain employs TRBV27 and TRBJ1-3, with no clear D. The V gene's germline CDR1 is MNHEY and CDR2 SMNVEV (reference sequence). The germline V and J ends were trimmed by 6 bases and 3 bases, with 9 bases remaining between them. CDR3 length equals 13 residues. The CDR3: CASSRGDGNTIYF. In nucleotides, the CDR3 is TGTGCCAGCAGCCGGGGTGATGGAAACACCATATATTTT.

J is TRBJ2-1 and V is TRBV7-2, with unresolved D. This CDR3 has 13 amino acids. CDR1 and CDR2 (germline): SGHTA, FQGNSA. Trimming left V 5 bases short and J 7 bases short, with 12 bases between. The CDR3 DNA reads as TGTGCCAGCAGCCCCCCCTCCGGGAATGAGCAGTTCTTC. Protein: CASSPPSGNEQFF.

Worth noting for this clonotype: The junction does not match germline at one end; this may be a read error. The CDR3 protein is CTSSTGSNSNQPQHF. In DNA form, the CDR3 reads TGTACCAGTAGTACGGGTAGTAATAGCAATCAGCCCCAGCATTTT. The gene calls are TRBV19 and TRBJ1-5; no definite D call. The CDR3 is 15 amino acids. Germline-derived CDR1 and CDR2 are LNHDA and SQIVND (reference sequence).

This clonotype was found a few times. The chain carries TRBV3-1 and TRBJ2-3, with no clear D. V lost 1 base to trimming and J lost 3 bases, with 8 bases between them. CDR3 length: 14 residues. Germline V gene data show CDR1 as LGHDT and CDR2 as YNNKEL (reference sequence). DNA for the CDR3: TGTGCCAGCAGCCAAGGCGGACCAACAGATACGCAGTATTTT. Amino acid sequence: CASSQGGPTDTQYF.

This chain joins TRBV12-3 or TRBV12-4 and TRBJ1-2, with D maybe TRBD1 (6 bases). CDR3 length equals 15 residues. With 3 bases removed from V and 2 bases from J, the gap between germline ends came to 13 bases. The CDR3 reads CASSFLRGGNYGYTF. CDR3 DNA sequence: TGTGCCAGCAGTTTCTTGCGAGGGGGAAACTATGGCTACACCTTC.

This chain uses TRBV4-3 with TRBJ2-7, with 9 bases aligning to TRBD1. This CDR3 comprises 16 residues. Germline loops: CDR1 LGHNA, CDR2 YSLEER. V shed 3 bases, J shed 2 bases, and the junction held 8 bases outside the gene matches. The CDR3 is CASSQGQGAQAYEQYF. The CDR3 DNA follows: TGCGCCAGCAGCCAGGGACAGGGAGCTCAGGCCTACGAGCAGTACTTC.

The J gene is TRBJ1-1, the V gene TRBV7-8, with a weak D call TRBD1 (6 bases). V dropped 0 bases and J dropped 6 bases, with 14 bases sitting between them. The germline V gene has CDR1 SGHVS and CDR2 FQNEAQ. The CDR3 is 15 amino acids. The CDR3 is CASSLASWGRAEAFF. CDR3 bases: TGTGCCAGCAGCTTAGCGAGTTGGGGGCGCGCTGAAGCTTTCTTT.

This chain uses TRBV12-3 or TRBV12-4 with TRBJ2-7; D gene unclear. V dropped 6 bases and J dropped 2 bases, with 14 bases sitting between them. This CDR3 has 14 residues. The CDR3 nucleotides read TGTGCCAGCAGACCGGGCCAGTTGGCCTACGAGCAGTACTTC. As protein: CASRPGQLAYEQYF.

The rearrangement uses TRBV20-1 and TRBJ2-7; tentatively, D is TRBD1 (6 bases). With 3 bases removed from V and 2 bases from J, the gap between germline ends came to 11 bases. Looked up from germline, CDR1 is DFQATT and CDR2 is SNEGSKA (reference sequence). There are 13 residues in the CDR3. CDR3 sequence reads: CSASAQGPYEQYF. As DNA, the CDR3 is TGCAGTGCTAGCGCACAGGGTCCCTACGAGCAGTACTTC.